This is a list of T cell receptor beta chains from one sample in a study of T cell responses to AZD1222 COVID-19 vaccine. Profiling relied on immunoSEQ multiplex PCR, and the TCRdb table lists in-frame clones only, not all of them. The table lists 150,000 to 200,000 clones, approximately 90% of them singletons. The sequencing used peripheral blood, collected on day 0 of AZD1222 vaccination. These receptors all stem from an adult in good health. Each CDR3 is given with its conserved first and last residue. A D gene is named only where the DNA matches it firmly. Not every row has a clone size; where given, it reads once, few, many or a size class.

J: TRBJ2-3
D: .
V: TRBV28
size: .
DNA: TGTGCCAGCAGTTTCAATGCGGGCCCCACAGATACGCAGTATTTT
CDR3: CASSFNAGPTDTQYF

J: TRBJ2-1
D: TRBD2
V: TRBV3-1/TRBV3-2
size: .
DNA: TGTGCCAGCAGCCAAGATGGATCTCTAGCGGACAATGAGCAGTTCTTC
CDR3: CASSQDGSLADNEQFF

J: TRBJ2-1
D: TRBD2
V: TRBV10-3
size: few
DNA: TGTGCCATCAGTGAGTCGGAACTCGGACTAGCGGCTTACAATGAGCAGTTCTTC
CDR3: CAISESELGLAAYNEQFF

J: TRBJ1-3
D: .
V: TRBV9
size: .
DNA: TGTGCCAGCAGCGTAGAACTGGGTGGAAACACCATATATTTT
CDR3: CASSVELGGNTIYF

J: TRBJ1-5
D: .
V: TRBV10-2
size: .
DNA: TGCGCCAGCAGTGATACAGATCAGCCCCAGCATTTT
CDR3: CASSDTDQPQHF

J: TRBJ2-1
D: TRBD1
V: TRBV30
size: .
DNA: TGTGCCTGGAATCCGGGACAGGGGGACAATGAGCAGTTCTTC
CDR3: CAWNPGQGDNEQFF

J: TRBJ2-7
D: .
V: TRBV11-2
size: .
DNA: TGTGCCAGCAGCTTAACTAGGCCAGGCGAGCAGTACTTC
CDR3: CASSLTRPGEQYF

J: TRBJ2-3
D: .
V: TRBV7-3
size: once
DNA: TGTGCCAGCAGCCCACACGACAACCGGGACCACACAGATACGCAGTATTTT
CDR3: CASSPHDNRDHTDTQYF

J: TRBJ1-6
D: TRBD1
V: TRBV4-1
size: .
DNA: TGCGCCAGCAACCCCGGGACAGGTGGGGATTCACCCCTCCACTTT
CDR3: CASNPGTGGDSPLHF

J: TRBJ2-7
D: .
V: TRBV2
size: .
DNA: TGTGCCAGCATGGCGGGCCAGAACTCCTACGAGCAGTACTTC
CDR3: CASMAGQNSYEQYF